This passage covers 11 T cell receptor beta chains from one sample sequenced in a study of cytomegalovirus exposure and HLA in healthy donors. The PCR used 60 Vbeta and 13 Jbeta primers. Assay used: immunoSEQ multiplex PCR; TCRdb lists only in-frame clones, some missing. The sample carries roughly 87,000 clones, around 75% recorded once. The specimen sequenced was PBMCs. The source is a woman in her forties in good health and CMV-seropositive.

The chain couples TRBV5-1 to TRBJ1-2; 12 bases align to TRBD1. V lost 0 bases to trimming and J lost 8 bases; unmatched junction nucleotides: 5. CDR3 size: 15 residues. CDR1 SGHRS and CDR2 YFSETQ come from the germline V gene. The CDR3: CASSLVGQGAGGYTF. In DNA, the CDR3 is TGCGCCAGCAGCTTGGTGGGACAGGGGGCTGGAGGCTACACCTTC.

The rearrangement joins TRBV5-1 to TRBJ1-1, with D possibly being TRBD1 (6 bases). Germline V lookup: CDR1 SGHRS, CDR2 YFSETQ. CDR3 length: 12 amino acids. The V and J ends lost 4 bases and 4 bases respectively, with 8 bases between them. The CDR3 spells CASSPDSTEAFF. Here the CDR3 DNA reads TGCGCCAGCAGCCCGGACAGCACTGAAGCTTTCTTT.

The chain joins TRBV18 to TRBJ1-1, with 7 nucleotides matching TRBD1. Germline values: CDR1 KGHSH, CDR2 LQKENI. The CDR3 extends over 15 amino acids. J lost 4 bases, V lost 5 bases, and 10 bases had no gene match. CDR3 DNA sequence: TGTGCCAGCTCAGGAGGGGGCGCTCAGGTCACTGAAGCTTTCTTT. Translated: CASSGGGAQVTEAFF.

The chain couples TRBV5-1 to TRBJ1-1, with D uncertain. CDR1 and CDR2 from the germline V gene are SGHRS and YFSETQ. Trimming cost V 0 bases and J 5 bases, with 8 bases left between them. This CDR3 region has 13 residues. Here the CDR3 reads CASSLVLDTEAFF. The CDR3, as DNA: TGCGCCAGCAGCTTGGTCCTAGATACTGAAGCTTTCTTT.

The chain combines TRBV27 with TRBJ2-7, with D perhaps TRBD2 (6 bases). V was clipped by 7 bases and J by 6 bases, with 10 bases between them. The CDR3 has 11 residues. Germline-derived CDR1 and CDR2 are MNHEY and SMNVEV (reference sequence). CDR3 in DNA: TGTGCCAGCACTTTGGGGGGCGAGCAGTACTTC. Translation gives CASTLGGEQYF.

The count of this clone is one. The CDR3 coding sequence is TGTGCCAGCAGTCCCGGGGGGGCATGGGGTGATGAGCAGTTCTTC. It codes for CASSPGGAWGDEQFF. The chain is built from TRBV27 and TRBJ2-1; the match to TRBD2 covers 8 bases. CDR3 length equals 15 residues. Trimming cost V 5 bases and J 8 bases; bases outside gene matches: 11. From germline, CDR1 is MNHEY and CDR2 SMNVEV (reference sequence).

This clone showed up just once. The chain recombines TRBV5-1 with TRBJ1-2; D remains unclear. Germline assignment: CDR1 SGHRS and CDR2 YFSETQ. The CDR3 consists of 12 residues. Trimming pared 0 bases from V and 4 bases from J, leaving 4 bases between. Here the CDR3 reads CASSLASYGYTF. The CDR3 region has the DNA TGCGCCAGCAGCTTGGCCAGCTATGGCTACACCTTC. The full variable domain, in which reference TRBV5-1 and TRBJ1-2 provide the parts outside the CDR3, is KAGVTQTPRYLIKTRGQQVTLSCSPISGHRSVSWYQQTPGQGLQFLFEYFSETQRNKGNFPGRFSGRQFSNSRSEMNVSTLELGDSALYLCASSLASYGYTFGSGTRLTVV.

This CDR3 is CASGGDLNTEAFF. The CDR3 DNA sequence: TGTGCCAGCGGGGGGGACTTGAACACTGAAGCTTTCTTT. The V and J genes are TRBV2 and TRBJ1-1, with D perhaps matching TRBD1 (5 bases). This CDR3 has 13 residues. Germline V gene data show CDR1 as SNHLY and CDR2 as FYNNEI. Trimming removed 8 bases at V and 0 bases at J, with 10 bases between.

The CDR3 region is CASSLGLAGGNTQYF. CDR3 coding DNA: TGTGCCAGCAGCTTAGGATTAGCGGGGGGAAATACGCAGTATTTT. J is TRBJ2-3 and V is TRBV7-2; the match to TRBD2 covers 10 bases. V dropped 1 base and J dropped 7; count of bases not matched to a gene: 5. The CDR3 loop spans 15 amino acids. Per germline, CDR1 SGHTA and CDR2 FQGNSA. Together with reference TRBV7-2 and TRBJ2-3, the CDR3 gives the full variable domain: GAGVSQSPSNKVTEKGKDVELRCDPISGHTALYWYRQSLGQGLEFLIYFQGNSAPDKSGLPSDRFSAERTGGSVSTLTIQRTQQEDSAVYLCASSLGLAGGNTQYFGPGTRLTVL.

This chain joins TRBV28 and TRBJ2-7, with D possibly TRBD2 on 6 matching bases. This CDR3 is built from 14 residues. V lost 4 bases, J lost 5 bases, and 15 bases lay in between. Germline CDR1 reads MDHEN; CDR2 reads SYDVKM. The CDR3 sequence is CASSSGTPLDEQYF. CDR3 in DNA: TGTGCCAGCAGTTCCGGGACTCCCTTGGACGAGCAGTACTTC.

The gene calls are TRBV30 and TRBJ2-3; the D gene is possibly TRBD2 (6 bases). This CDR3 has 13 amino acids. Per germline, CDR1 GTSNPN and CDR2 SVGIG (reference sequence). Trimming pared 0 bases from V and 6 bases from J, leaving 10 bases between. The CDR3 is CAWSVRGSDTQYF. CDR3 in DNA: TGTGCCTGGAGTGTACGGGGGTCCGATACGCAGTATTTT. The entire variable domain, with the rest obtained from reference TRBV30 and TRBJ2-3, is as follows: SQTIHQWPATLVQPVGSPLSLECTVEGTSNPNLYWYRQAAGRGLQLLFYSVGIGQISSEVPQNLSASRPQDRQFILSSKKLLLSDSGFYLCAWSVRGSDTQYFGPGTRLTVL.